This paragraph covers one T cell receptor beta chain sequence. Its specificity is unknown. The record originates from a study of T-cell reconstitution after alpha-beta-depleted transplantation in children. General observations from the study: About two months after transplant, alpha-beta T cells reportedly came from several hundred expanded graft clones. T-cell numbers and diversity one year post-transplant derived largely from freshly generated T cells.

The length of the CDR3 is 15 residues. Germline CDR1 reads SGHRS; CDR2 reads YFSETQ. Trimming at V came to 4 bases and at J to 1 base, leaving 7 bases not matched to a gene. The TCRbeta library was prepared with unique molecular identifiers. TCRdb redid the calling of the PCR reads with MiXCR, one entry per CDR3 protein. Here the sample spans about 250,000 distinct CDR3 sequences, approximately 24% being singletons. The receptor was derived from a female patient under 10 years old who had a stem cell transplant for congenital amegakaryocytic thrombocytopenia, so the T cells may come from the graft donor. The chain has TRBV5-1 and TRBJ2-7; 8 bases are a match to TRBD1. The sequenced sample was PBMCs, mostly from graft donor cells, obtained 360 days after TCRalphabeta/CD19-depleted stem cell transplant. CDR3 DNA sequence: TGCGCCAGCAGCACCGGGACAGGAAATTCCTACGAGCAGTACTTC. Residues: CASSTGTGNSYEQYF.